This T cell receptor beta chain was identified during a study of metastatic and nonmetastatic thyroid tumors. On the study more broadly: Repertoires from blood and tumor or nodule tissue of malignant and benign thyroid patients were compared.

CDR3 size: 16 residues. Trimming pared 1 base from V and 6 bases from J, leaving 16 bases between. As originally analysed: Between-group CDR3 differences, defined by clinicopathological status, yielded a distant-metastasis classifier for papillary thyroid cancer. MiXCR reprocessed the PCR reads for TCRdb. The V and J calls were not made by the authors but by TCRdb's processing. The sample has approximately 17,000 clones, around a sixth seen once. This clone was counted many times. What it binds is unknown. Overall study results and limits: The reported finding was significantly higher TCR beta diversity in malignant thyroid tumors relative to benign nodules, in blood and tumor.

No patient had received any treatment before thyroid surgery. Sequenced material: blood. This receptor was identified in a male donor with papillary thyroid cancer or a benign thyroid nodule (not recorded which). Some clones in this sample may be carry-over from other donors' samples. J is TRBJ2-1 and V is TRBV12-3 or TRBV12-4, with D perhaps TRBD2 (5 bases). The CDR3 spells CASSLVVGEGSNEQFF. CDR3 in DNA: TGTGCCAGCAGTTTAGTCGTCGGCGAGGGAAGCAATGAGCAGTTCTTC.